The rows below give T cell receptor beta chains drawn from one sample of a study of OX40 agonist ivuxolimab in advanced cancers. Sequencing was performed with immunoSEQ multiplex PCR; in TCRdb, only in-frame clones are kept and a portion is missing. The sample records about 72,000 clones, around 91% being singletons. The sample here was CD4+ or CD8+ T cells sorted from blood, taken in a trial of the OX40 agonist ivuxolimab. Source of these receptors: an adult with an advanced solid tumor such as melanoma, head and neck, liver or kidney cancer. CDR3s include the opening cysteine and the closing phenylalanine or tryptophan. The order of the fields is clone size, J gene, CDR3 length, V gene, D gene, CDR3 protein, CDR3 DNA. D genes are given only for firm matches. The size entry is marked missing in some rows and otherwise reads once, few, many or a size class.

clone size: -; J gene: TRBJ2-1; CDR3 length: 12; V gene: TRBV5-1; D gene: -; CDR3 protein: CASSSTYNEQFF; CDR3 DNA: TGCGCCAGCAGCTCAACTTACAATGAGCAGTTCTTC
clone size: -; J gene: TRBJ1-1; CDR3 length: 15; V gene: TRBV6-5; D gene: -; CDR3 protein: CASSGGRGLNTEAFF; CDR3 DNA: TGTGCCAGCAGCGGCGGCAGGGGACTGAACACTGAAGCTTTCTTT
clone size: -; J gene: TRBJ1-1; CDR3 length: 14; V gene: TRBV10-3; D gene: -; CDR3 protein: CATRGEQGNTEAFF; CDR3 DNA: TGTGCCACCCGAGGGGAACAGGGGAACACTGAAGCTTTCTTT
clone size: -; J gene: TRBJ1-6; CDR3 length: 15; V gene: TRBV7-8; D gene: -; CDR3 protein: CASSLGQGSNSPLHF; CDR3 DNA: TGTGCCAGCAGCTTAGGTCAGGGGTCCAATTCACCCCTCCACTTT
clone size: -; J gene: TRBJ1-2; CDR3 length: 16; V gene: TRBV19; D gene: TRBD1; CDR3 protein: CASAPGQGASKYGYTF; CDR3 DNA: TGTGCCAGCGCCCCGGGACAGGGGGCGTCAAAGTATGGCTACACCTTC
clone size: -; J gene: TRBJ1-4; CDR3 length: 11; V gene: TRBV7-9; D gene: -; CDR3 protein: CASSFERKLFF; CDR3 DNA: TGTGCCAGCAGCTTCGAGCGAAAACTGTTTTTT
clone size: -; J gene: TRBJ2-1; CDR3 length: 15; V gene: TRBV18; D gene: TRBD1; CDR3 protein: CASSPVGTVYNEQFF; CDR3 DNA: TGTGCCAGCTCACCGGTGGGGACAGTCTACAATGAGCAGTTCTTC
clone size: -; J gene: TRBJ2-7; CDR3 length: 16; V gene: TRBV21-1; D gene: -; CDR3 protein: CASSKGLAGGGPEQYF; CDR3 DNA: TGTGCCAGCAGCAAGGGACTAGCGGGAGGGGGCCCCGAGCAGTACTTC
clone size: -; J gene: TRBJ2-2; CDR3 length: 17; V gene: TRBV27; D gene: TRBD2; CDR3 protein: CASSLWRRGGSPGELFF; CDR3 DNA: TGTGCCAGCAGTTTATGGCGGCGGGGGGGCTCCCCCGGGGAGCTGTTTTTT
clone size: -; J gene: TRBJ2-2; CDR3 length: 15; V gene: TRBV18; D gene: TRBD1; CDR3 protein: CASSRGQGGTGELFF; CDR3 DNA: TGTGCCAGCTCACGAGGACAGGGCGGCACCGGGGAGCTGTTTTTT
clone size: -; J gene: TRBJ1-2; CDR3 length: 15; V gene: TRBV28; D gene: -; CDR3 protein: CASSLFRIQGDGYTF; CDR3 DNA: TGTGCCAGCAGTTTATTTCGCATACAGGGTGATGGCTACACCTTC
clone size: -; J gene: TRBJ2-5; CDR3 length: 16; V gene: TRBV4-1; D gene: -; CDR3 protein: CASSLLRAPSQETQYF; CDR3 DNA: TGCGCCAGCAGCCTACTCAGGGCCCCATCCCAAGAGACCCAGTACTTC
clone size: -; J gene: TRBJ2-5; CDR3 length: 14; V gene: TRBV11-3; D gene: TRBD1; CDR3 protein: CASSLGGDRATQYF; CDR3 DNA: TGTGCCAGCAGCTTAGGGGGCGACAGGGCGACCCAGTACTTC
clone size: -; J gene: TRBJ2-1; CDR3 length: 15; V gene: TRBV7-9; D gene: TRBD2; CDR3 protein: CASSLVAGGLNEQFF; CDR3 DNA: TGTGCCAGCAGCTTAGTAGCGGGAGGACTTAATGAGCAGTTCTTC
clone size: -; J gene: TRBJ1-5; CDR3 length: 16; V gene: TRBV19; D gene: -; CDR3 protein: CASSFNSGSGNQPQHF; CDR3 DNA: TGTGCCAGTAGCTTCAACTCCGGCTCGGGCAATCAGCCCCAGCATTTT
clone size: -; J gene: TRBJ2-1; CDR3 length: 13; V gene: TRBV29-1; D gene: TRBD1; CDR3 protein: CSARDRGQNEQFF; CDR3 DNA: TGCAGCGCCCGGGACAGGGGGCAAAATGAGCAGTTCTTC
clone size: few; J gene: TRBJ1-6; CDR3 length: 14; V gene: TRBV6-5; D gene: TRBD1; CDR3 protein: CASSGDSGNSPLHF; CDR3 DNA: TGTGCCAGCAGTGGGGACAGCGGTAATTCACCCCTCCACTTT
clone size: -; J gene: TRBJ2-5; CDR3 length: 16; V gene: TRBV11-2; D gene: -; CDR3 protein: CASSPSRDPSMETQYF; CDR3 DNA: TGTGCCAGCAGCCCGAGTCGGGATCCCTCTATGGAGACCCAGTACTTC
clone size: -; J gene: TRBJ2-7; CDR3 length: 15; V gene: TRBV10-1; D gene: TRBD1; CDR3 protein: CASSESSRGQYEQYF; CDR3 DNA: TGCGCCAGCAGTGAGTCGTCCAGGGGGCAGTACGAGCAGTACTTC
clone size: -; J gene: TRBJ1-3; CDR3 length: 15; V gene: TRBV7-8; D gene: -; CDR3 protein: CASSRGQLSGNTIYF; CDR3 DNA: TGTGCCAGCAGCCGTGGACAGCTCTCTGGAAACACCATATATTTT
clone size: -; J gene: TRBJ1-1; CDR3 length: 15; V gene: TRBV5-4; D gene: TRBD1; CDR3 protein: CASSFRDSLNTEAFF; CDR3 DNA: TGTGCCAGCAGCTTCCGGGACAGCCTGAACACTGAAGCTTTCTTT
clone size: -; J gene: TRBJ1-2; CDR3 length: 11; V gene: TRBV2; D gene: -; CDR3 protein: CATAGDYGYTF; CDR3 DNA: TGTGCCACCGCAGGGGACTATGGCTACACCTTC
clone size: -; J gene: TRBJ2-3; CDR3 length: 15; V gene: TRBV25-1; D gene: TRBD2; CDR3 protein: CASSDRAGGLDTQYF; CDR3 DNA: TGTGCCAGCAGTGATCGAGCGGGAGGGCTGGATACGCAGTATTTT
clone size: once; J gene: TRBJ2-7; CDR3 length: 12; V gene: TRBV2; D gene: TRBD1; CDR3 protein: CASSSRGLEQYF; CDR3 DNA: TGTGCCAGCAGCTCAAGGGGGCTCGAGCAGTACTTC
clone size: -; J gene: TRBJ2-7; CDR3 length: 12; V gene: TRBV10-3; D gene: -; CDR3 protein: CAIRGGPYEQYF; CDR3 DNA: TGTGCCATCAGGGGGGGGCCCTACGAGCAGTACTTC
clone size: -; J gene: TRBJ2-1; CDR3 length: 16; V gene: TRBV18; D gene: TRBD1; CDR3 protein: CASSPSDRGGYNEQFF; CDR3 DNA: TGTGCCAGCTCACCTTCGGACAGGGGGGGATACAATGAGCAGTTCTTC
clone size: few; J gene: TRBJ1-2; CDR3 length: 18; V gene: TRBV4-1; D gene: TRBD1; CDR3 protein: CASRQSGQGRSPGYGYTF; CDR3 DNA: TGCGCCAGCAGACAGTCCGGACAGGGGCGCTCCCCTGGCTATGGCTACACCTTC
clone size: -; J gene: TRBJ1-6; CDR3 length: 16; V gene: TRBV7-8; D gene: -; CDR3 protein: CASSGARQVYNSPLHF; CDR3 DNA: TGTGCCAGCAGCGGCGCCCGCCAGGTCTATAATTCACCCCTCCACTTT
clone size: -; J gene: TRBJ1-4; CDR3 length: 16; V gene: TRBV5-1; D gene: TRBD1; CDR3 protein: CASSPGTGGASEKLFF; CDR3 DNA: TGCGCCAGCAGCCCAGGGACAGGGGGCGCGTCCGAAAAACTGTTTTTT
clone size: -; J gene: TRBJ1-6; CDR3 length: 16; V gene: TRBV2; D gene: -; CDR3 protein: CASRTGFSSYNSPLHF; CDR3 DNA: TGTGCCAGCAGAACAGGTTTTAGCTCCTATAATTCACCCCTCCACTTT
clone size: -; J gene: TRBJ1-5; CDR3 length: 15; V gene: TRBV5-6; D gene: -; CDR3 protein: CASNLAGREDQPQHF; CDR3 DNA: TGTGCCAGCAACTTGGCTGGCAGGGAGGATCAGCCCCAGCATTTT
clone size: once; J gene: TRBJ1-1; CDR3 length: 16; V gene: TRBV11-2; D gene: -; CDR3 protein: CASSLDLGVVGTEAFF; CDR3 DNA: TGTGCCAGCAGCTTAGATCTGGGGGTGGTGGGCACTGAAGCTTTCTTT
clone size: -; J gene: TRBJ1-1; CDR3 length: 14; V gene: TRBV18; D gene: TRBD1; CDR3 protein: CASSLGTGLTKAFF; CDR3 DNA: TGTGCCAGCTCACTGGGGACAGGGCTGACTAAAGCTTTCTTT
clone size: -; J gene: TRBJ2-1; CDR3 length: 13; V gene: TRBV11-3; D gene: -; CDR3 protein: CASSPPRGGEQFF; CDR3 DNA: TGTGCCAGCAGCCCGCCGCGGGGCGGAGAGCAGTTCTTC
clone size: -; J gene: TRBJ2-7; CDR3 length: 15; V gene: TRBV2; D gene: -; CDR3 protein: CASSAMGGSGYEQYF; CDR3 DNA: TGTGCCAGCAGTGCCATGGGGGGTTCGGGCTACGAGCAGTACTTC
clone size: once; J gene: TRBJ1-2; CDR3 length: 12; V gene: TRBV2; D gene: -; CDR3 protein: CASSERGYGYTF; CDR3 DNA: TGTGCCAGCAGTGAAAGGGGCTATGGCTACACCTTC
clone size: -; J gene: TRBJ2-1; CDR3 length: 17; V gene: TRBV18; D gene: TRBD2; CDR3 protein: CASSPQRKRELGNEQFF; CDR3 DNA: TGTGCCAGCTCACCCCAACGTAAGCGGGAGCTAGGGAATGAGCAGTTCTTC
clone size: -; J gene: TRBJ1-2; CDR3 length: 14; V gene: TRBV13; D gene: TRBD1; CDR3 protein: CASSLPTGGYGYTF; CDR3 DNA: TGTGCCAGCAGCTTACCCACAGGGGGCTATGGCTACACCTTC
clone size: -; J gene: TRBJ2-7; CDR3 length: 10; V gene: TRBV2; D gene: -; CDR3 protein: CASSVYEQYF; CDR3 DNA: TGTGCCAGCAGTGTCTACGAGCAGTACTTC
clone size: -; J gene: TRBJ2-7; CDR3 length: 15; V gene: TRBV27; D gene: TRBD2; CDR3 protein: CASRALMGEGLEQYF; CDR3 DNA: TGTGCCAGCAGAGCCCTGATGGGGGAGGGGCTCGAGCAGTACTTC
clone size: -; J gene: TRBJ2-1; CDR3 length: 13; V gene: TRBV7-9; D gene: -; CDR3 protein: CASREALSNEQFF; CDR3 DNA: TGTGCCAGCAGGGAAGCCCTGAGTAATGAGCAGTTCTTC
clone size: -; J gene: TRBJ2-7; CDR3 length: 17; V gene: TRBV4-1; D gene: TRBD1; CDR3 protein: CASSPNRPGTGANEQYF; CDR3 DNA: TGCGCCAGCAGCCCTAATAGGCCCGGGACAGGGGCCAACGAGCAGTACTTC
clone size: -; J gene: TRBJ2-2; CDR3 length: 16; V gene: TRBV2; D gene: -; CDR3 protein: CASSGGAVSRTGELFF; CDR3 DNA: TGTGCCAGCAGTGGGGGGGCAGTAAGTAGGACCGGGGAGCTGTTTTTT
clone size: -; J gene: TRBJ2-2; CDR3 length: 14; V gene: TRBV2; D gene: -; CDR3 protein: CASFSGPNTGELFF; CDR3 DNA: TGTGCCAGCTTTAGCGGACCGAACACCGGGGAGCTGTTTTTT
clone size: once; J gene: TRBJ1-3; CDR3 length: 17; V gene: TRBV2; D gene: TRBD1; CDR3 protein: CASLGQGEGYSGNTIYF; CDR3 DNA: TGTGCCAGCCTCGGACAGGGAGAGGGCTACTCTGGAAACACCATATATTTT
clone size: once; J gene: TRBJ1-1; CDR3 length: 17; V gene: TRBV4-1; D gene: -; CDR3 protein: CASSQPLKGVRNTEAFF; CDR3 DNA: TGCGCCAGCAGCCAACCTCTGAAGGGGGTCCGGAACACTGAAGCTTTCTTT
clone size: -; J gene: TRBJ2-1; CDR3 length: 12; V gene: TRBV5-1; D gene: -; CDR3 protein: CASSLPYDEQFF; CDR3 DNA: TGCGCCAGCAGCTTGCCCTACGATGAGCAGTTCTTC